The 3 T cell receptor beta chains listed next were all sequenced from one sample in a study of blood T cell repertoires in COVID-19. The assay was immunoSEQ multiplex PCR, and TCRdb's table has in-frame clones only and misses some. The table shows about 110,000 clones, with about nine tenths occurring only once. Sequenced: peripheral blood. These receptors came from a human donor in a cohort sampled during active COVID-19.

This chain links TRBV10-2 with TRBJ1-1; the match to TRBD1 covers 9 bases. Unmatched junction bases numbered 5, after V lost 8 bases and J lost 7 bases. CDR1 and CDR2 (germline): WSHSY, SAAADI. The CDR3 is 12 amino acids. In nucleotides, the CDR3 is TGCGCCAGCTCAGACAGGGGGATTGAAGCTTTCTTT. Translated: CASSDRGIEAFF.

This clone was seen just once. The rearrangement joins TRBV5-1 to TRBJ2-3; a weak D match, TRBD1 (6 bases). This CDR3 comprises 14 residues. V lost 5 bases and J 1 base, leaving 11 bases between the germline ends. CDR1 and CDR2 (germline): SGHRS, YFSETQ. The CDR3 reads CASRGSGGTDTQYF. The CDR3 coding sequence is TGCGCCAGCAGAGGGTCAGGGGGCACAGATACGCAGTATTTT.

A few counts support this clone. CDR3 bases: TGTGCCACCAGCCGCGGGGGCCCCGAACAGCCCCAGCATTTT. Translation: CATSRGGPEQPQHF. The chain combines TRBV15 with TRBJ1-5; D perhaps matches TRBD1 (6 bases). Trimming took 5 bases from V and 7 from J, leaving 15 bases between them. The CDR3 consists of 14 residues. CDR1 LNHNV and CDR2 YYDKDF come from the germline V gene (reference sequence).